This T cell receptor (beta chain) was obtained from a study of T cells after posttransplantation cyclophosphamide. General study results and limits: TRB clonality was highly associated with recipient CMV seropositivity and reactivation. Blood and skin or GI T cell repertoires showed limited TRB overlap. Later blood repertoires were often dominated by clones from the donor CD8+ memory compartment.

Peripheral blood was collected from the related graft donor on the marrow donation day. The sample holds a few counts of this clone. Its cognate antigen is unknown. Germline V CDR1 and CDR2: SGDLS, YYNGEE. This CDR3 has 14 residues. The V and J ends lost 0 bases and 0 bases respectively, with 7 bases between them. TCRdb's table, derived via immunoSEQ multiplex PCR, lists solely in-frame clones and lacks some. Altogether about 39,000 clones were found in the sample, and no singletons occur. Sequencing used PBMCs. J is TRBJ2-7 and V is TRBV9; D is uncertain. This receptor was taken from a woman aged 45 to 65 in good health and a related stem cell transplant donor. The DNA of the CDR3 is TGTGCCAGCAGCGTAGAAGCGTACTCCTACGAGCAGTACTTC. This codes for CASSVEAYSYEQYF.